The present TCR beta chain was sequenced within a study of T cell responses to AZD1222 COVID-19 vaccine. Turning to this clone: Its specificity is unknown.

Germline trimming cut 1 base from V and 7 bases from J; bases unmatched to any gene: 11. Looked up from germline, CDR1 is SGHRS and CDR2 is YFSETQ. The CDR3 covers 15 residues. The study, taken as a whole, reports: The study reported that nearly half of spike-specific TCRs target unmutated variant regions. There were vaccine-associated CD4 TCRs across spike, dominant at 160-218 and 743-854.

Only in-frame clones appear in the TCRdb table, and some are missing; sequencing was by immunoSEQ multiplex PCR. The repertoire holds 110,000 or so clones, with roughly 84% as singletons. This TCR came from an adult who received the AZD1222 COVID-19 vaccine. Material: peripheral blood, obtained 28 days after the second AZD1222 dose. V and J are TRBV5-1 and TRBJ2-7, with 7 bases matching TRBD1. CDR3 sequence (DNA): TGCGCCAGCAGCTTGTATCGGGACAGTGACGAGGAGCAGTACTTC. Translation: CASSLYRDSDEEQYF.